This TCR beta chain was sequenced for a study of PD-L1 blockade in urothelial cancer. V dropped 0 bases and J dropped 7 bases, with 21 bases sitting between them. The CDR3 length is 17 residues. CDR1 is LGHNA, CDR2 YSLEER, per germline. Time point here: peripheral blood 6 weeks after treatment start. Assay used: immunoSEQ multiplex PCR; TCRdb lists only in-frame clones, some missing. The sample has around 50,000 clones, roughly 84% seen once. This clonotype was obtained from a middle-aged man with urothelial cancer. The rearrangement links TRBV4-3 to TRBJ1-1; no reliable D call. The specimen was PBMCs, collected around atezolizumab (anti-PD-L1) treatment. CDR3 protein: CASSQDRIVALRVEAFF. In DNA, the CDR3 is TGCGCCAGCAGCCAAGATCGAATTGTCGCGCTCCGAGTTGAAGCTTTCTTT.